This T cell receptor (beta chain) is drawn from a study of blood T cell repertoires in COVID-19. Turning to the study itself: The United States, Italy and Spain were the sources of the acute and convalescent COVID-19 samples. From T cells, B-cell-depleted T cells, or PBMCs came the material, which was cDNA or gDNA.

The data were produced by immunoSEQ multiplex PCR, yet TCRdb's version contains in-frame clones alone and is incomplete. The sample includes 65,000 to 85,000 clones, about nine tenths of them seen just once. Germline V gene sequence: CDR1 MGHRA, CDR2 YSYEKL. There are 16 residues in the CDR3. V lost 3 bases and J lost 4; bases outside the gene matches: 4. Material: peripheral blood. V and J are TRBV4-1 and TRBJ2-3; 13 nucleotides match TRBD2. The receptor was derived from a human donor in a cohort sampled during active COVID-19. CDR3 DNA sequence: TGCGCCAGCAGCCATCCCACTAGCGGGGGGGCAGATACGCAGTATTTT. Translation gives CASSHPTSGGADTQYF.